The rows below give T cell receptor beta chains drawn from one sample of a study of T cell changes during pregnancy in multiple sclerosis. Here immunoSEQ multiplex PCR was the method, and the copy in TCRdb shows in-frame clones only, minus some. This table has tens of thousands of clones, more than 75% appearing once. The sample was CD8+ T cells from peripheral blood mononuclear cells, taken before pregnancy. These receptors were taken from a female donor with multiple sclerosis, enrolled in a pregnancy study. CDR3s include the opening cysteine and the closing phenylalanine or tryptophan. A D gene is named only where the DNA matches it firmly. Expanded clones are given a class, and other clones once, few, many or no size at all.

v_gene	j_gene	abundance	d_gene	CDR3nt	CDR3aa
TRBV5-1	TRBJ2-5	-	-	TGCGCCACTTCGTTGGGCGATCCACAAGAGACCCAGTACTTC	CATSLGDPQETQYF
TRBV7-6	TRBJ1-3	once	-	TGTGCCAGCAGCTTAGGGGGCGCGGAAGGAAACACCATATATTTT	CASSLGGAEGNTIYF
TRBV6-4	TRBJ2-3	-	TRBD2	TGTGCCAGCAGCTTACGCCGCGGGACTAGCGCGAGCACAGATACGCAGTATTTT	CASSLRRGTSASTDTQYF
TRBV5-4	TRBJ1-1	-	-	TGTGCCAGCAGCTTCGCGGCGGCGGCGGCGGGTGAAGCTTTCTTT	CASSFAAAAAGEAFF
TRBV30	TRBJ1-2	-	-	TGTGCCTGGAGTGTATTAACAGGAGACTATGGCTACACCTTC	CAWSVLTGDYGYTF
TRBV9	TRBJ2-5	-	TRBD1	TGTGCCAGCAGCGCCCAAGGACAGGGTGGGACTCAAGAGACCCAGTACTTC	CASSAQGQGGTQETQYF
TRBV25-1	TRBJ1-6	-	-	TGTGCCAGCGGGTCGGGTATAATGTCCTATAATTCACCCCTCCACTTT	CASGSGIMSYNSPLHF
TRBV4-1	TRBJ1-5	-	-	TGCGCCAGCAGCCATGTGGAGTACAATCAGCCCCAGCATTTT	CASSHVEYNQPQHF
TRBV30	TRBJ2-3	-	TRBD2	TGTGCCTGGACCCAAGGACTAGCGGGGGATACGCAGTATTTT	CAWTQGLAGDTQYF
TRBV9	TRBJ1-5	-	TRBD1	TGTGCCAGCAGCCCACAGGGGACGGATACGGGGCAGCCCCAGCATTTT	CASSPQGTDTGQPQHF
TRBV11-1	TRBJ1-4	-	TRBD1	TGTGCCAGCAGCCGCTTTGAACAGGGGGAAAAACTGTTTTTT	CASSRFEQGEKLFF
TRBV27	TRBJ1-1	-	-	TGTGCCAGCAGTTTCGTCCTGAACACTGAAGCTTTCTTT	CASSFVLNTEAFF
TRBV7-2	TRBJ2-7	-	-	TGTGCCAGCAGTCCAAAGCCCGGGGACTACGAGCAGTACTTC	CASSPKPGDYEQYF
TRBV2	TRBJ2-7	-	TRBD1	TGTGCCAGCAGTGGAGGACAGGGTGCCCCTACTGGAGAGCAGTACTTC	CASSGGQGAPTGEQYF
TRBV9	TRBJ1-1	-	-	TGTGCCAGCAGCCCTTCCGGGCTCCGAGGGACTGAAGCTTTCTTT	CASSPSGLRGTEAFF
TRBV5-5	TRBJ1-2	few	-	TGTGCCAGCAGCTCGGACGGGAGTCACTATGGCTACACCTTC	CASSSDGSHYGYTF
TRBV9	TRBJ2-2	few	-	TGTGCCAGCAGCGTTGGACAGTTCTTCGATGAGCTGTTTTTT	CASSVGQFFDELFF
TRBV19	TRBJ1-6	once	-	TGTGCCAGTAGAACGGACAGTGTGGATTCACCCCTCCACTTT	CASRTDSVDSPLHF
TRBV2	TRBJ2-3	-	-	TGTGCCAGCAGGGGGGGTACGCAGTATTTT	CASRGGTQYF
TRBV9	TRBJ1-1	-	TRBD1	TGTGCCAGCAGCGCCCGGACAGGGGTGAACACTGAAGCTTTCTTT	CASSARTGVNTEAFF
TRBV27	TRBJ2-3	-	TRBD1	TGTGCCAGCAGTTCCGACAGGGTCGAAGCCCTCGCGCAGTATTTT	CASSSDRVEALAQYF
TRBV29-1	TRBJ1-1	few	TRBD1	TGCAGCGCAAACCAGGGGGCCGACACTGAAGCTTTCTTT	CSANQGADTEAFF
TRBV19	TRBJ1-1	few	TRBD1	TGTGCCAGTAGTATAAAGGGGACAGGGTGGCCTGAAGCTTTCTTT	CASSIKGTGWPEAFF